The clone carrying this T cell receptor beta chain was counted at least ten times. Its matching antigen is unknown. Unique molecular identifiers were present on cDNA, and template switching added a universal primer site. MiXCR was run by TCRdb on the 5' RACE reads, yielding one entry per CDR3 protein. The sample lists 310,000 or so distinct CDR3 sequences, approximately 8.5% seen once, with around 2.1% in the top ten. The data derive from a study of identical twins. Study results and caveats: Cross-sectional statistics, not tracking of the same donors, supported the conclusions.

Healthy Caucasians made up all donors. A further study also used this sample, focusing on yellow fever vaccine responses in identical twins. That work contributes: Twin vaccine T cell responses reportedly seemed partly convergent, partly personalized.

The sequence was collected from a young woman in good health. Source material: memory (CD45RO+) T cells sorted from blood.

In nucleotides, the CDR3 is TGTGCCAGCAGGAGGACAGGGGACGGCCGGTTCTACGAGCAGTACGTC. Translating it yields CASRRTGDGRFYEQYV. The gene calls are TRBV28 and TRBJ2-7; TRBD1 matches 9 bases. The CDR3 consists of 16 residues. The V gene's germline CDR1 is MDHEN and CDR2 SYDVKM. V was clipped by 6 bases and J by 3 bases; unmatched bases: 12.